Shown below are 16 T cell receptor beta chains from a single sample sequenced in a study of a mutant IDH1 vaccine in newly diagnosed glioma. Which antigens these TCRs recognize remains unknown. The table came from immunoSEQ multiplex PCR; TCRdb's copy has only in-frame clones and leaves some out. The top ten hold over 7% of the sample, which has tens of thousands of clones, approximately 79% seen once. Time point meaning: week 11, during vaccination. Vaccination comprised doses that each held 300 ug of mutant IDH1 20-mer peptide, plus topical imiquimod. Sequenced here: PBMCs, sampled from a glioma patient whose treatment included an IDH1 peptide vaccine. These receptors originate from a man aged 40-49 years with glioma.

The V and J genes are TRBV19 and TRBJ2-1; 13 bases line up with TRBD2. The trim removed 5 bases at V and 8 bases at J, leaving 9 bases unmatched. In germline, CDR1 is LNHDA, CDR2 SQIVND (reference sequence). This CDR3 has 16 residues. In DNA form, the CDR3 reads TGTGCCAGTAGTCCGGAGGGACTAGCGGGAAGGGATGAGCAGTTCTTC. Its translation: CASSPEGLAGRDEQFF.

This clone has more than one count but fewer than ten. The genes are TRBV5-5 and TRBJ2-5; 9 bases align to TRBD2. CDR1 SGHKS and CDR2 YYEKEE come from the germline V gene (reference sequence). This CDR3 has 14 residues. Trimming removed 0 bases from V and 3 bases from J; junction bases left unmatched: 0. This chain's CDR3 is CASSLVAGEETQYF. The CDR3 nucleotides read TGTGCCAGCAGCTTGGTAGCGGGAGAAGAGACCCAGTACTTC.

J is TRBJ2-7 and V is TRBV18; TRBD2 matches 9 bases. The CDR3 covers 15 residues. Trimming cost V 2 bases and J 3 bases; bases outside gene matches: 5. In germline, CDR1 is KGHSH, CDR2 LQKENI. DNA for the CDR3: TGTGCCAGCTCACCATCGGCGGGAGGGTACTACGAGCAGTACTTC. Encoded protein: CASSPSAGGYYEQYF.

The V gene is TRBV19, the J gene TRBJ2-1, with 10 bases aligning to TRBD2. V lost 5 bases to trimming and J lost 3 bases; unmatched junction nucleotides: 4. Germline CDR1 and CDR2: LNHDA and SQIVND (reference sequence). The CDR3 spans 15 residues. The CDR3 sequence is CASSLGTSDYNEQFF. The CDR3 DNA reads as TGTGCCAGTAGTCTCGGGACTAGCGACTACAATGAGCAGTTCTTC.

A few counts support this clone. Here the CDR3 DNA reads TGTGCCAGTAGTCCCCGACAGGGGGCCGGGGAGACCCAGTACTTC. This gives the protein CASSPRQGAGETQYF. The gene calls are TRBV19 and TRBJ2-5; 10 nucleotides match TRBD1. This CDR3 comprises 15 residues. Per germline, CDR1 LNHDA and CDR2 SQIVND (reference sequence). V was pared by 5 bases and J by 5 bases, with 8 bases of the junction left unmatched. Looking up the rest from reference TRBV19 and TRBJ2-5 gives the full variable domain: DGGITQSPKYLFRKEGQNVTLSCEQNLNHDAMYWYRQDPGQGLRLIYYSQIVNDFQKGDIAEGYSVSREKKESFPLTVTSAQKNPTAFYLCASSPRQGAGETQYFGPGTRLLVL.

This chain uses TRBV6-9 with TRBJ2-1; D is possibly TRBD2 (5 bases). The germline V gene encodes CDR1 MNHGY and CDR2 SVAAGI. V was shortened by 2 bases and J by 4 bases, with 18 bases between the two germline ends. This CDR3 region has 17 residues. CDR3 loop: CASSYTRFRGRYNEQFF. In nucleotides, the CDR3 is TGTGCCAGCAGTTATACGAGATTCCGCGGGCGATACAATGAGCAGTTCTTC.

This clone was seen only once. The V and J genes are TRBV6-5 and TRBJ1-2, with D perhaps TRBD1 (5 bases). From germline, CDR1 is MNHEY and CDR2 SVGAGI. V gave up 1 base and J gave up 8 bases, with 14 bases separating them. The CDR3 is made up of 14 amino acids. The CDR3 reads CASSYFLGGDGYTF. CDR3 sequence (DNA): TGTGCCAGCAGTTACTTCCTTGGCGGGGACGGCTACACCTTC.

V and J are TRBV29-1 and TRBJ1-1; D is uncertain. CDR3 size: 12 residues. With 7 bases removed from V and 1 base from J, the gap between germline ends came to 10 bases. The germline CDR1 and CDR2 sequences are SQVTM and ANQGSEA. CDR3 DNA sequence: TGCAGCGCCTTCGCCAGGAACACTGAAGCTTTCTTT. Protein product: CSAFARNTEAFF.

This clone has a single count. The chain recombines TRBV7-9 with TRBJ2-7; D unresolved. Germline V gives CDR1 SEHNR, CDR2 FQNEAQ (reference sequence). The CDR3 extends over 13 amino acids. V was trimmed by 2 bases and J by 5 bases, leaving 10 bases between them. The CDR3 sequence: CASSLIGGHEQYF. The CDR3 DNA sequence: TGTGCCAGCAGCTTAATCGGCGGCCACGAGCAGTACTTC.

The chain couples TRBV27 to TRBJ1-5; no firm D call. Trimming pared 8 bases from V and 7 bases from J, leaving 15 bases between. Per germline, CDR1 MNHEY and CDR2 SMNVEV (reference sequence). The length of the CDR3 is 13 residues. The CDR3 loop is CASSLAVKQPQHF. The DNA for the CDR3 is TGTGCCAGCTCACTCGCGGTAAAGCAGCCCCAGCATTTT.

The gene calls are TRBV4-3 and TRBJ2-5; 7 bases are shared with TRBD2. This CDR3 comprises 15 residues. The ends lost 0 bases at V and 4 bases at J; junction bases unmatched: 5. Germline values: CDR1 LGHNA, CDR2 YSLEER. Written as DNA, the CDR3 is TGCGCCAGCAGCCAAGATGCGGGGGTTCGAGAGACCCAGTACTTC. This sequence encodes CASSQDAGVRETQYF.

The rearrangement links TRBV18 to TRBJ2-3, with 13 bases lining up with TRBD2. This CDR3 region has 15 residues. Per germline, CDR1 KGHSH and CDR2 LQKENI. V gave up 5 bases and J gave up 9 bases; unmatched junction bases: 8. The CDR3 spells CASSSTSGRGGTQYF. Written as DNA, the CDR3 is TGTGCCAGCTCATCAACTAGCGGGAGGGGTGGCACGCAGTATTTT.

This clone was seen a single time. This chain uses TRBV19 with TRBJ2-3, with 10 bases that match TRBD2. This CDR3 is 15 amino acids long. CDR1 and CDR2 from the germline V gene are LNHDA and SQIVND (reference sequence). The ends lost 3 bases at V and 3 bases at J; junction bases unmatched: 3. The CDR3 DNA is TGTGCCAGTAGTATTCGAGCGGGAGGGACAGATACGCAGTATTTT. It encodes CASSIRAGGTDTQYF.

This sequence joins TRBV6-5 and TRBJ2-5; D ambiguous. CDR1 MNHEY and CDR2 SVGAGI come from the germline V gene. Trimming pared 0 bases from V and 5 bases from J, leaving 13 bases between. This CDR3 comprises 15 residues. The CDR3, as DNA: TGTGCCAGCAGTTACTCTGGGTCAGAGCTGGAGACCCAGTACTTC. This sequence encodes CASSYSGSELETQYF.

This clone has just a few counts. This chain's CDR3 is CASSASGTGGYNGYTF. The CDR3 DNA is TGTGCCAGCAGCGCCAGTGGGACAGGGGGCTATAATGGCTACACCTTC. The chain carries TRBV9 and TRBJ1-2, with 12 positions matching TRBD1. The length of the CDR3 is 16 residues. With V trimmed by 3 bases and J by 6 bases, 9 bases remained unmatched. Germline V lookup: CDR1 SGDLS, CDR2 YYNGEE.

The chain couples TRBV18 to TRBJ1-1; no clear D gene. In germline, CDR1 is KGHSH, CDR2 LQKENI. Between the trimmed V and J ends, which lost 3 bases and 1 base, there was a span of 18 bases. This CDR3 is built from 17 residues. CDR3 sequence (DNA): TGTGCCAGCTCACCTCGGACGGCTCGTACCTCGAACACTGAAGCTTTCTTT. Translating it yields CASSPRTARTSNTEAFF.